This is a list of T cell receptor beta chains from one sample in a study of metastatic and nonmetastatic thyroid tumors. TCRdb ran MiXCR on the PCR reads. The table includes about 52,000 clones, approximately 19% detected once. Sequencing used blood. The receptors were gathered from a female donor with papillary thyroid cancer or a benign thyroid nodule (not recorded which). Some clones in this sample may be carry-over from other donors' samples. CDR3s include the opening cysteine and the closing phenylalanine or tryptophan. A D gene is named only where the DNA matches it firmly. Clone size is stated in some rows and not others, as once, few, many or a class when expanded.

abundance	j_gene	v_gene	d_gene	CDR3nt	CDR3aa
many	TRBJ1-2	TRBV19	TRBD1	TGTGCCAGTAACCCGACAGGGGGCTGGATTAACTATGGCTACACCTTC	CASNPTGGWINYGYTF
few	TRBJ1-2	TRBV6-2/TRBV6-3	-	TGTGCCAGCAGTTACGGGGGACTCTCTCAATCTTATTGCTACACCTTC	CASSYGGLSQSYCYTF
-	TRBJ2-5	TRBV15	TRBD2	TGTGCCACCAGCCGTCATTCGGGGGGGCGCGTCCAAGAGACCCAGTACTTC	CATSRHSGGRVQETQYF
once	TRBJ2-1	TRBV20-1	TRBD2	TGCAGTGCTAGGTTTAGCGGGAGGACTTTGGTGAATGAGCAGTTCTTC	CSARFSGRTLVNEQFF
many	TRBJ2-3	TRBV18	TRBD1	TGTGCCAGCTCCCACCGGGACAGGGAGGATACGCAGTATTTT	CASSHRDREDTQYF
-	TRBJ2-7	TRBV11-2	-	TGTGCCAGCAGCTTAGGAGGCTCCTACGAGCAGTACTTC	CASSLGGSYEQYF
many	TRBJ2-3	TRBV30	TRBD2	TGTGCCTGGAACTCCCTAGCGGGAGGGCCGACAGATACGCAGTATTTT	CAWNSLAGGPTDTQYF
many	TRBJ1-5	TRBV20-1	TRBD1	TGCAGTGCCATATACTATGGGACAGGGGGGCAGGTTAGCAATCAGCCCCAGCATTTT	CSAIYYGTGGQVSNQPQHF
-	TRBJ2-3	TRBV19	-	TGTGCCAGTAGTACACGAGGCCGCGCCTGCGCAGATACGCAGTATTTT	CASSTRGRACADTQYF
many	TRBJ2-3	TRBV11-2	TRBD2	TGTGCCAGCAGCTCACCGGGACTAGCAACAGATACGCAGTATTTT	CASSSPGLATDTQYF
few	TRBJ1-5	TRBV28	TRBD1	TGTGCCAGCAATTTATCGACAGGGTGGAGTGTTAGACAGCCCCAGCATTTT	CASNLSTGWSVRQPQHF
many	TRBJ2-5	TRBV4-2	-	TGTGCCAGCAGCCAAGATTTTATTGGTGCTGCGCAAGAGACCCAGTACTTC	CASSQDFIGAAQETQYF
-	TRBJ2-7	TRBV19	TRBD2	TGTGCCAGCAATAATACCGGGACTAGCGGGGTGAAGCAGTACTTC	CASNNTGTSGVKQYF
many	TRBJ2-1	TRBV19	TRBD2	TGTGCCAGTAGTATTGAACTAGCGGGTAATGAGCAGTTCTTC	CASSIELAGNEQFF
many	TRBJ2-7	TRBV6-1	-	TGTGCCAGCAGCCACAACGAGGGACCCTACGAGCAGTACTTC	CASSHNEGPYEQYF
-	TRBJ2-5	TRBV28	-	TGTGCCAGCAGAGAGGGACATGAGACCCATTACTTC	CASREGHETHYF
-	TRBJ2-1	TRBV6-1	TRBD1	TGTGCCAGCAGTAACCGGGACAGGGGGTTCAATGAGCAGTTCTTC	CASSNRDRGFNEQFF
many	TRBJ2-5	TRBV2	TRBD1	TGTGCCAGCAGGTCAACAGGGGGGAAGACCCAGTACTTC	CASRSTGGKTQYF
-	TRBJ1-2	TRBV18	-	TGTGCCAGCCCACCAGTTCGTAAGGGGACATATGGCTACACCTTC	CASPPVRKGTYGYTF
-	TRBJ2-7	TRBV6-1	TRBD2	TGTGCCAGCAGTGCGCCGACTAGCGTGAACCACGAGCAGTACTTC	CASSAPTSVNHEQYF
many	TRBJ2-3	TRBV6-5	-	TGTGCCAGCAGTTATCTGGGGACTAGCACAGATACGCAGTATTTT	CASSYLGTSTDTQYF
many	TRBJ2-7	TRBV6-1	-	TGTGCCAGCTTAGAGGACTACTCCTACGAGCAGTACTTC	CASLEDYSYEQYF
many	TRBJ2-6	TRBV7-2	-	TGTGCCAGCAGCTTGGGGCCCTCTGGGGCCAACGTCCTGACTTTC	CASSLGPSGANVLTF
medium-sized	TRBJ2-7	TRBV6-1	-	TGTGCCAGCAGTGAGTCATACGAGCAGTACTTC	CASSESYEQYF
many	TRBJ1-2	TRBV19	-	TGTGCCAGTAGTATACAGTATGGCTACACCTTC	CASSIQYGYTF
many	TRBJ2-1	TRBV20-1	TRBD1	TGCAGTGCTAGAGACCCGACAGGGGTCGACAATGAGCAGTTCTTC	CSARDPTGVDNEQFF
many	TRBJ2-3	TRBV7-2	TRBD2	TGTGCCAGCAGCCCCCCCGTGGGACTAGCGGGCAGAGATACGCAGTATTTT	CASSPPVGLAGRDTQYF
medium-sized	TRBJ2-7	TRBV6-1	TRBD2	TGTGCCAGCAGGAACCCGGGGGGGTACGAGCAGTACTTC	CASRNPGGYEQYF
-	TRBJ2-7	TRBV4-1	TRBD2	TGCGCCAGCAGTCTAGAGGTGACTAGCGGGTACTACGAGCAGTACTTC	CASSLEVTSGYYEQYF
-	TRBJ2-1	TRBV2	-	TGTGCCAGCAGTGAGAGCCGTCGGTTCTTC	CASSESRRFF
medium-sized	TRBJ2-7	TRBV6-1	TRBD2	TGTGCCAGCAGTGCGCGGACTAGCGGGGCCTACGAGCAGTACTTC	CASSARTSGAYEQYF
many	TRBJ2-2	TRBV5-1	-	TGCGCCAGCAGCTTCACAACTAGGGGCACCGGGGAGCTGTTTTTT	CASSFTTRGTGELFF
many	TRBJ2-7	TRBV11-2	-	TGTGCCAGCAGCTTAGACGAGGGGGTCTACGAGCAGTACTTC	CASSLDEGVYEQYF
many	TRBJ1-1	TRBV15	-	TGTGCCACCAGCGGTCCTAGATCGAACACTGAAGCTTTCTTT	CATSGPRSNTEAFF
many	TRBJ1-1	TRBV11-1	-	TGTGCCAGCAGCTCCTCCGGACCCGCTCGTAGCTCTGAAGCTTTCTTT	CASSSSGPARSSEAFF
-	TRBJ1-2	TRBV7-9	TRBD1	TGTGCCAGCAGCTCGACAGGGAGAGTGGGCTACACCTTC	CASSSTGRVGYTF
many	TRBJ2-7	TRBV2	TRBD1	TGTGCCAGCAGTGTAAGGGGGCAAGACGAGCAGTACTTC	CASSVRGQDEQYF
many	TRBJ1-5	TRBV9	-	TGTGCCAGCAGCGTAGAGGCAAGGCCCCCTAATCAGCCCCAGCATTTT	CASSVEARPPNQPQHF